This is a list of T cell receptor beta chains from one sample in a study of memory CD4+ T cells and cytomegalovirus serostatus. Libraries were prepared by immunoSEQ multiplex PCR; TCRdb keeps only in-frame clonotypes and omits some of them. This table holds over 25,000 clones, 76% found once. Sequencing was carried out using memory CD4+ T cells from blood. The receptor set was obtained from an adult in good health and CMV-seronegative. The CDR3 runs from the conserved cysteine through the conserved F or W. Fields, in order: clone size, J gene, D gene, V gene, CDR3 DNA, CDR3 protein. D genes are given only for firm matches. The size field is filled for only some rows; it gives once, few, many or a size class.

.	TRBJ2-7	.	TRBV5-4	TGTGCCAGCAGCAAATGGACAGCATCACGACTTGACGAGCAGTACTTC	CASSKWTASRLDEQYF
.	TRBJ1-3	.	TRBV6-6	TGTGCCAGCACCAGAGGACAGAGCTCTGGAAACACCATATATTTT	CASTRGQSSGNTIYF
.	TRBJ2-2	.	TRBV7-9	TGTGCCAGCAGCTTAAAGGGTGGGATGGGCGGGGAGCTGTTTTTT	CASSLKGGMGGELFF
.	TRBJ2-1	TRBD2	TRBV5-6	TGTGCCAGCAGCCCGGCAGTAGCGGGGGCCCTCCTCAAATACAATGAGCAGTTCTTC	CASSPAVAGALLKYNEQFF
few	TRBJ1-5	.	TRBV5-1	TGCGCCAGCAGCTTGGGGGGCGGACAGCCCCAGCATTTT	CASSLGGGQPQHF
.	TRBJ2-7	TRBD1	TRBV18	TGTGCCAGCTCGCGGACAGGGGGTATTGGTCGCGGCTACGAGCAGTACTTC	CASSRTGGIGRGYEQYF
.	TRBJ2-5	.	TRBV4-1	TGCGCCAGCAGCCGGAGCTCCGGCGAACAAGAGACCCAGTACTTC	CASSRSSGEQETQYF
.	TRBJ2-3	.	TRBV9	TGTGCCAGCAGCGTAGGTCGGGGCGGGGCGAGCACAGATACGCAGTATTTT	CASSVGRGGASTDTQYF
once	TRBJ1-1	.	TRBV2	TGTGCCAGCAGAGGGCAGGGTAGGAACACTGAAGCTTTCTTT	CASRGQGRNTEAFF
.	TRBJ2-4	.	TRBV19	TGTGCCAGTAGGGCAATCTCGGGGGCCAAAAACATTCAGTACTTC	CASRAISGAKNIQYF
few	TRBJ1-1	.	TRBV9	TGTGCCAGCAGCGTAGATCCAGTCACTGAAGCTTTCTTT	CASSVDPVTEAFF
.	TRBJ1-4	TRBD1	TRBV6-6	TGTGCCAGCAGGTCACAGGGGAGGTTGGAAAAACTGTTTTTT	CASRSQGRLEKLFF
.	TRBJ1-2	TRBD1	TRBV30	TGTGCCTGGAGTTTAGGACAGGGACGCTATGGCTACACCTTC	CAWSLGQGRYGYTF
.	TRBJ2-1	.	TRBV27	TGTGCCAGCAGTTTAGGCTGGGACTCATACAATGAGCAGTTCTTC	CASSLGWDSYNEQFF
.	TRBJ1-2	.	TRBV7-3	TGTGCCAGCAGCTCACTAGGTCACGGGGGAGGCTACACCTTC	CASSSLGHGGGYTF
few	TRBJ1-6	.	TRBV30	TGTGCCTGGGGTACACCAGGCAGCGTAAGTTCACCCCTCCACTTT	CAWGTPGSVSSPLHF
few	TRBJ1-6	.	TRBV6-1	TGTGCCAGCAGTGCGGGTCCTTATAATTCACCCCTCCACTTT	CASSAGPYNSPLHF
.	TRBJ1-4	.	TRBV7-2	TGTGCCAGCAGCTTATTGGGAAAAGCAACTAATGAAAAACTGTTTTTT	CASSLLGKATNEKLFF
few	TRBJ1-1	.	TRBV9	TGTGCCAGCAGCGTGGACCCCAGGGACACTGAAGCTTTCTTT	CASSVDPRDTEAFF
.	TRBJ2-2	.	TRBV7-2	TGTGCCAGCAGCATCGGACACGGCACCGGGGAGCTGTTTTTT	CASSIGHGTGELFF
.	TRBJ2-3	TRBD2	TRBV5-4	TGTGCCAGCAGCAAAGGGACTAGCGGGGGAGCCGTCACAGATACGCAGTATTTT	CASSKGTSGGAVTDTQYF
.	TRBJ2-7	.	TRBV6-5	TGTGCCAGCAGGGAGAGGGACGAGCAGTACTTC	CASRERDEQYF
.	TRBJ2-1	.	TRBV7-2	TGTGCCAGCAGCTCGAGCTCCTACAATGAGCAGTTCTTC	CASSSSSYNEQFF
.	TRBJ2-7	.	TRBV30	TGTGCCTGGAGGACTCTCCGGGTCGAGCAGTACTTC	CAWRTLRVEQYF
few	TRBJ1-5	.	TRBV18	TGTGCCAGCTCATTTCAGGGGAGCAATCAGCCCCAGCATTTT	CASSFQGSNQPQHF
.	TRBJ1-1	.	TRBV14	TGTGCCAGCAGCCAAGAACTCCGGGGAACTGAAGCTTTCTTT	CASSQELRGTEAFF
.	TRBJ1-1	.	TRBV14	TGTGCCAGCAGCCAAAGGGGGTGGACTGAAGCTTTCTTT	CASSQRGWTEAFF
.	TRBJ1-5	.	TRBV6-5	TGTGCCAGCAGGAAACAGGGATACCAGCCCCAGCATTTT	CASRKQGYQPQHF
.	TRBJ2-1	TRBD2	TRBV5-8	TGTGCCAGCAGCTTGGTAGCGGGAGTTGGCAATGAGCAGTTCTTC	CASSLVAGVGNEQFF
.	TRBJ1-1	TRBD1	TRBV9	TGTGCCAGCAGCGTAGCTCCGGGACAGGGTGAAGCTTTCTTT	CASSVAPGQGEAFF
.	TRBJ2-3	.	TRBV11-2	TGTGCCAGCAGCTTATCTTCAGATACGCAGTATTTT	CASSLSSDTQYF
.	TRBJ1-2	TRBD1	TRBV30	TGTGCCTGGGGGCGACAGGGGCGAAACTATGGCTACACCTTC	CAWGRQGRNYGYTF
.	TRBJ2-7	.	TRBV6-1	TGTGCCAGCAGTGAAAACGAGCAGTACTTC	CASSENEQYF
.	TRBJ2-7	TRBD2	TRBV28	TGTGCCAGCACCCCCGGGACTAGCGGGAGTTCCTACGAGCAGTACTTC	CASTPGTSGSSYEQYF
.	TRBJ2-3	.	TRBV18	TGTGCCAGCTCACCATCAGATACGCAGTATTTT	CASSPSDTQYF
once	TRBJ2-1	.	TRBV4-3	TGCGCCAGCAGACTCTACAATGAGCAGTTCTTC	CASRLYNEQFF
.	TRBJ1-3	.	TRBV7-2	TGTGCCAGCAGCCCGACCCCTGGAAACACCATATATTTT	CASSPTPGNTIYF
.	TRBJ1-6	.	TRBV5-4	TGTGCCAGCAGCTTAGACCATAATTCACCCCTCCACTTT	CASSLDHNSPLHF
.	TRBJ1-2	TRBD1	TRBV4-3	TGCGCCAGCAGCCAAGATGGGACAGGGGGCTATGGCTACACCTTC	CASSQDGTGGYGYTF
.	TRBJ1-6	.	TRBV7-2	TGTGCCAGCAGCCGGCCACAGGGCAGGCTCCACTTT	CASSRPQGRLHF
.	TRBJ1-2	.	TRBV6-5	TGTGCCAGCAGTCCCGGACGGGCCGGGAGCTATGGCTACACCTTC	CASSPGRAGSYGYTF
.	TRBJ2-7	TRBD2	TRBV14	TGTGCCAGCAGCCGGGGGGGGAGTTCCTACGAGCAGTACTTC	CASSRGGSSYEQYF
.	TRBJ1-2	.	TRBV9	TGTGCCAGCAGCGCCCGAGATATGCGTGGCTACACCTTC	CASSARDMRGYTF